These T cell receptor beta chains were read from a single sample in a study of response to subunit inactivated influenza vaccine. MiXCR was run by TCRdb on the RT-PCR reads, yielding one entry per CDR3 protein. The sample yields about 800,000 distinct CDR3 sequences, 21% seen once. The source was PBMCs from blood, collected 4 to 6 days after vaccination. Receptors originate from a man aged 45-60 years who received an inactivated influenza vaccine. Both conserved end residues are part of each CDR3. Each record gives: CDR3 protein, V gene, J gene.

CDR3: CASSLARAGEAFF
V: TRBV7-2
J: TRBJ1-1

CDR3: CAISGGYEQFF
V: TRBV10-3
J: TRBJ2-1

CDR3: CASSQDTSGMYEQYF
V: TRBV4-2
J: TRBJ2-7

CDR3: CASGGPAETQYF
V: TRBV5-1
J: TRBJ2-5

CDR3: CASSPGQGAYGYTF
V: TRBV5-1
J: TRBJ1-2

CDR3: CATSRASGRGADTQYF
V: TRBV15
J: TRBJ2-3

CDR3: CSASSGRGPNEQFF
V: TRBV20-1
J: TRBJ2-1

CDR3: CASHDVEGTDTQYF
V: TRBV12-3/TRBV12-4
J: TRBJ2-3

CDR3: CASSQDLLAGTGELFF
V: TRBV4-2
J: TRBJ2-2

CDR3: CATSSEAYEQYF
V: TRBV15
J: TRBJ2-7

CDR3: CSARDLRVGSNQPQHF
V: TRBV20-1
J: TRBJ1-5

CDR3: CASSGRTGSSYEQYF
V: TRBV28
J: TRBJ2-7

CDR3: CASPLTDENEQYF
V: TRBV25-1
J: TRBJ2-7

CDR3: CASSWAEGEQFF
V: TRBV5-1
J: TRBJ2-1

CDR3: CASSYSGPGLQETQYF
V: TRBV6-5
J: TRBJ2-5

CDR3: CASSPSGDRGWGQYF
V: TRBV5-1
J: TRBJ2-5

CDR3: CASSLGLGQGVSATEAFF
V: TRBV5-1
J: TRBJ1-1

CDR3: CAWCTGTSGYNEQFF
V: TRBV30
J: TRBJ2-1

CDR3: CASSRGFEAFF
V: TRBV27
J: TRBJ1-1

CDR3: CASSLGYYGQDEAFF
V: TRBV7-2
J: TRBJ1-1

CDR3: CASSLGPTSPFF
V: TRBV7-9
J: TRBJ2-1

CDR3: CASSFSVRGGGTGELFF
V: TRBV5-1
J: TRBJ2-2

CDR3: CASSFSRLTYNEQFF
V: TRBV7-8
J: TRBJ2-1

CDR3: CSARDNSFNPFDGQYF
V: TRBV20-1
J: TRBJ2-3

CDR3: CASSQDRTGSKTQYF
V: TRBV4-3
J: TRBJ2-5

CDR3: CASSQAGAETQYF
V: TRBV12-3/TRBV12-4
J: TRBJ2-5

CDR3: CSARKDTEAFF
V: TRBV20-1
J: TRBJ1-1

CDR3: CASRRTSGGTREQFF
V: TRBV12-3/TRBV12-4
J: TRBJ2-1

CDR3: CASSEYWGAFF
V: TRBV6-1
J: TRBJ1-1

CDR3: CASSGGSYNSPLHF
V: TRBV6-1
J: TRBJ1-6

CDR3: CASSQAMNTEAFF
V: TRBV4-3
J: TRBJ1-1

CDR3: CASSSSSGQGAPGELFF
V: TRBV5-1
J: TRBJ2-2

CDR3: CASSSGGRGVGGMGGEQFF
V: TRBV11-2
J: TRBJ2-1

CDR3: CASSQYGSYTQYF
V: TRBV3-1
J: TRBJ2-3

CDR3: CSARSGDSGVTYEQYF
V: TRBV20-1
J: TRBJ2-7

CDR3: CASRRYTVQETQYF
V: TRBV5-6
J: TRBJ2-5

CDR3: CASTLSGTASYEQYF
V: TRBV7-2
J: TRBJ2-7

CDR3: CASSKGRAVYEQFF
V: TRBV5-1
J: TRBJ2-1

CDR3: CASSLVGTYSSGNTIYF
V: TRBV7-6
J: TRBJ1-3

CDR3: CSVSQDRGNQPQHF
V: TRBV29-1
J: TRBJ1-5

CDR3: CASSARTGKIPPLHF
V: TRBV21-1
J: TRBJ1-6

CDR3: CSVVEQGASDTQYF
V: TRBV29-1
J: TRBJ2-3